Below are 29 T cell receptor beta chains sequenced from a single sample in a study of OX40 agonist ivuxolimab in advanced cancers. Only in-frame clones appear in the TCRdb table, and some are missing; sequencing was by immunoSEQ multiplex PCR. The data show 15,000 or so clones, with roughly 91% seen just once and about 70% held by the top ten. The sample consisted of CD4+ or CD8+ T cells sorted from blood, taken in a trial of the OX40 agonist ivuxolimab. These receptors were collected from an adult with an advanced solid tumor such as melanoma, head and neck, liver or kidney cancer.

The chain recombines TRBV5-1 with TRBJ2-1; D remains ambiguous. Germline V CDR1 and CDR2: SGHRS, YFSETQ. CDR3 size: 15 residues. V was cut by 0 bases and J by 9 bases, with 16 bases left in between. In DNA form, the CDR3 reads TGCGCCAGCAGCTTGGGGGGAACGGGCTATAGTGAGCAGTTCTTC. It encodes CASSLGGTGYSEQFF.

This clone appeared a single time. V usage is TRBV9 and J usage is TRBJ1-5; a possible D gene is TRBD1 (6 bases). The germline CDR1 and CDR2 sequences are SGDLS and YYNGEE. The CDR3 consists of 18 residues. Deletions cut 3 bases from V and 2 bases from J, with 21 bases between. The CDR3 region is CASSARGRFAGGNQPQHF. The CDR3 DNA is TGTGCCAGCAGCGCCCGCGGGAGGTTTGCAGGGGGCAATCAGCCCCAGCATTTT. Combining the CDR3 with reference TRBV9 and TRBJ1-5 gives the whole variable domain DSGVTQTPKHLITATGQRVTLRCSPRSGDLSVYWYQQSLDQGLQFLIQYYNGEERAKGNILERFSAQQFPDLHSELNLSSLELGDSALYFCASSARGRFAGGNQPQHFGDGTRLSIL.

V is TRBV4-1 and J is TRBJ1-2; unclear D gene. With 0 bases removed from V and 1 base from J, the gap between germline ends came to 9 bases. The CDR3 is 15 amino acids. Germline V gene lookup returns CDR1 MGHRA and CDR2 YSYEKL. CDR3 loop: CASSQDRSDNYGYTF. CDR3 nucleotides: TGCGCCAGCAGCCAAGATAGGTCCGATAACTATGGCTACACCTTC.

The chain has TRBV19 and TRBJ1-4; weak D call: TRBD1 (5 bases). The V end was cut by 3 bases, the J end by 0 bases, with 14 bases between. This CDR3 is 17 amino acids long. Germline CDR1 and CDR2: LNHDA and SQIVND (reference sequence). The CDR3 reads CASSIPGPLATNEKLFF. CDR3 coding DNA: TGTGCCAGTAGTATCCCGGGACCCCTTGCAACTAATGAAAAACTGTTTTTT.

The chain joins TRBV11-2 to TRBJ2-3, with 9 bases fitting TRBD2. Germline V gene lookup returns CDR1 SGHAT and CDR2 FQNNGV. The CDR3 extends over 15 amino acids. Germline trimming cut 0 bases from V and 3 bases from J; bases unmatched to any gene: 1. The CDR3 DNA reads TGTGCCAGCAGCTTAGAAGCGGGAGGAACAGATACGCAGTATTTT. Translating it yields CASSLEAGGTDTQYF.

The rearrangement links TRBV15 to TRBJ2-5; D not resolved. Trimming removed 3 bases from V and 0 bases from J, with 5 bases in between. CDR1 and CDR2 from the germline V gene are LNHNV and YYDKDF (reference sequence). CDR3 length: 13 amino acids. CDR3 bases: TGTGCCACCAGCAGGCGCGACCAAGAGACCCAGTACTTC. It yields the protein CATSRRDQETQYF.

The J gene is TRBJ1-1, the V gene TRBV7-3; D not resolved. V was shortened by 2 bases and J by 1 base, with 8 bases between the two germline ends. This CDR3 spans 14 amino acids. CDR1 and CDR2 (germline): SGHTA, FQGTGA. The CDR3 sequence: CASSLGGTNTEAFF. CDR3 nucleotide sequence: TGTGCCAGCAGCTTAGGCGGCACGAACACTGAAGCTTTCTTT.

The V call is TRBV6-5, the J call TRBJ2-1, with 13 bases identical to TRBD2. With V trimmed by 2 bases and J by 7 bases, 2 bases remained unmatched. The CDR3 runs 15 residues. The germline V gene encodes CDR1 MNHEY and CDR2 SVGAGI. CDR3 residues: CASSYGTSGVNEQFF. CDR3 DNA: TGTGCCAGCAGTTACGGGACTAGCGGGGTTAATGAGCAGTTCTTC.

The chain employs TRBV4-1 and TRBJ2-7; TRBD2 might be the D (6 bases). The V gene lost 6 bases and the J gene lost 2 bases, with 17 bases spanning the gap. This CDR3 has 15 residues. From germline, CDR1 is MGHRA and CDR2 YSYEKL. The CDR3 coding sequence is TGCGCCAGCAGTCCGACCCTAGCGAGGACCTACGAGCAGTACTTC. This codes for CASSPTLARTYEQYF.

The J gene is TRBJ2-7, the V gene TRBV30; 14 bases are a match to TRBD2. J lost 0 bases, V lost 1 base, and 23 bases had no gene match. CDR1 and CDR2 from the germline V gene are GTSNPN and SVGIG (reference sequence). This CDR3 has 23 amino acids. CDR3 in DNA: TGTGCCTGGAGTGCGGAGACCGGGACTAGCGGGAGTCCTTTCCCCTTTAGCTCCTACGAGCAGTACTTC. It codes for CAWSAETGTSGSPFPFSSYEQYF.

The V gene is TRBV5-1, the J gene TRBJ2-3; D gene uncertain. Germline CDR1 reads SGHRS; CDR2 reads YFSETQ. V lost 0 bases and J 3 bases, leaving 11 bases between the germline ends. The CDR3 length is 15 residues. CDR3 coding DNA: TGCGCCAGCAGCTTGGAGGGTGTTCTTACAGATACGCAGTATTTT. Its protein is CASSLEGVLTDTQYF.

V usage is TRBV4-1 and J usage is TRBJ1-4; D gene ambiguous. Germline loops: CDR1 MGHRA, CDR2 YSYEKL. This CDR3 has 16 residues. Trimming cost V 0 bases and J 0 bases, with 8 bases left between them. The CDR3 DNA follows: TGCGCCAGCAGCCAAGATTGGGGAACAACTAATGAAAAACTGTTTTTT. Translated: CASSQDWGTTNEKLFF.

The rearrangement uses TRBV29-1 and TRBJ1-2; maybe TRBD1 (5 bases). Germline CDR1 SQVTM, CDR2 ANQGSEA. This CDR3 contains 12 residues. V lost 6 bases, J lost 7 bases, and 15 bases lay in between. The CDR3 sequence is CSVASMGGGYTF. In nucleotides, the CDR3 is TGCAGCGTGGCCTCGATGGGGGGTGGCTACACCTTC.

The V call is TRBV13, the J call TRBJ2-3, with a possible D match to TRBD1 (5 bases). This CDR3 has 14 amino acids. The V and J ends lost 3 bases and 0 bases respectively, with 7 bases between them. CDR1 and CDR2 (germline): PRHDT, FYEKMQ (reference sequence). CDR3: CASSFRVSTDTQYF. The CDR3 DNA is TGTGCCAGCAGCTTCAGGGTTAGCACAGATACGCAGTATTTT.

The rearrangement links TRBV11-2 to TRBJ1-6; D may be TRBD1 (5 bases). Trimming pared 5 bases from V and 5 bases from J, leaving 16 bases between. Germline-derived CDR1 and CDR2 are SGHAT and FQNNGV. This CDR3 contains 16 residues. As DNA, the CDR3 is TGTGCCAGCAGCCCCCCGTCGGAGGGACATAATTCACCCCTCCACTTT. Its translation: CASSPPSEGHNSPLHF.

The rearrangement joins TRBV5-5 to TRBJ1-5, with TRBD1 matching over 8 bases. With 0 bases clipped from V and 5 bases from J, the junction kept 1 base outside the gene matches. CDR1 is SGHKS and CDR2 is YYEKEE in the germline V gene (reference sequence). CDR3 length: 14 amino acids. CDR3 protein: CASSLETGDQPQHF. The CDR3 DNA follows: TGTGCCAGCAGCTTGGAGACAGGGGATCAGCCCCAGCATTTT.

V and J are TRBV19 and TRBJ2-1, with D possibly called TRBD1 or TRBD2 (6 bases each). The CDR3 is 15 amino acids. Germline V CDR1 and CDR2: LNHDA, SQIVND (reference sequence). With 7 bases removed from V and 7 bases from J, the gap between germline ends came to 20 bases. The CDR3 DNA reads TGTGCCAGTACCCTGACAGGAGGGGTTAAGAATGAGCAGTTCTTC. Encoded protein: CASTLTGGVKNEQFF.

The rearrangement uses TRBV6-5 and TRBJ2-1, with 7 positions matching TRBD2. This CDR3 has 13 amino acids. V gave up 2 bases and J gave up 7 bases; unmatched junction bases: 2. Looked up from germline, CDR1 is MNHEY and CDR2 is SVGAGI. CDR3 nucleotides: TGTGCCAGCAGTTACAGCGGGGAGAATGAGCAGTTCTTC. Encoded protein: CASSYSGENEQFF.

The chain joins TRBV27 to TRBJ2-6; 7 nucleotides agree with TRBD1. Germline V gene data show CDR1 as MNHEY and CDR2 as SMNVEV (reference sequence). V trimming: 8 bases; J trimming: 9 bases; junction bases outside the gene matches: 4. There are 12 residues in the CDR3. In DNA form, the CDR3 reads TGTGCCAGCCGGGACAGCAGCAACGTCCTGACTTTC. Residues: CASRDSSNVLTF.

The V gene is TRBV2, the J gene TRBJ1-2; D ambiguous. V lost 1 base and J lost 4, with 10 bases in between. Germline loops: CDR1 SNHLY, CDR2 FYNNEI. The CDR3 is made up of 14 amino acids. The DNA of the CDR3 is TGTGCCAGCAGTGAAGAGGTTCGGACCTATGGCTACACCTTC. Translated: CASSEEVRTYGYTF.

The genes are TRBV4-3 and TRBJ2-7; 8 nucleotides align to TRBD2. CDR3 size: 15 residues. Germline V lookup: CDR1 LGHNA, CDR2 YSLEER. The ends lost 0 bases at V and 4 bases at J; junction bases unmatched: 5. CDR3 DNA sequence: TGCGCCAGCAGCCAAGATTTAGCGGGGAGGTACGAGCAGTACTTC. This gives the protein CASSQDLAGRYEQYF.

This clone showed up just once. The chain links TRBV11-2 to TRBJ2-7; 10 bases are shared with TRBD2. With 2 bases clipped from V and 4 bases from J, the junction kept 5 bases outside the gene matches. Per germline, CDR1 SGHAT and CDR2 FQNNGV. This CDR3 is 15 amino acids long. CDR3 in DNA: TGTGCCAGCAGCTTACTAGCGGGGGAGACTTACGAGCAGTACTTC. Its protein product is CASSLLAGETYEQYF.

The chain combines TRBV5-6 with TRBJ2-2; D not certain. V was cut by 3 bases and J by 4 bases, with 7 bases left in between. This CDR3 is built from 13 residues. CDR1 is SGHDT and CDR2 is YYEEEE in the germline V gene. The CDR3: CASSYSGTGELFF. As DNA, the CDR3 is TGTGCCAGCAGCTACTCGGGCACCGGGGAGCTGTTTTTT.

By share, this clone ranks as medium-sized. The chain links TRBV10-3 to TRBJ2-7; TRBD1 matches 8 bases. Germline CDR1 ENHRY, CDR2 SYGVKD. With V trimmed by 0 bases and J by 5 bases, 9 bases remained unmatched. This CDR3 comprises 16 residues. In nucleotides, the CDR3 is TGTGCCATCAGTGAGTCGAAGGTGTCAGGGGGCCACGAGCAGTACTTC. Its protein is CAISESKVSGGHEQYF.

V is TRBV9 and J is TRBJ1-3; D is uncertain. Germline CDR1 is SGDLS and CDR2 is YYNGEE. Trimming removed 4 bases at V and 0 bases at J, with 17 bases between. There are 17 residues in the CDR3. The CDR3 spells CASSPPGPPFSGNTIYF. The CDR3, as DNA: TGTGCCAGCAGCCCGCCCGGGCCCCCCTTCTCTGGAAACACCATATATTTT.

This chain links TRBV2 with TRBJ2-5, with a weak D call TRBD1 (5 bases). CDR1 and CDR2 from the germline V gene are SNHLY and FYNNEI. The CDR3 spans 14 residues. Trimming stripped 6 bases from V and 5 bases from J, with 16 bases between. The CDR3 here is CASRKGQAVETQYF. CDR3 nucleotide sequence: TGTGCCAGCAGGAAGGGGCAGGCGGTGGAGACCCAGTACTTC. The complete variable domain, with remaining parts taken from reference TRBV2 and TRBJ2-5, reads EPEVTQTPSHQVTQMGQEVILRCVPISNHLYFYWYRQILGQKVEFLVSFYNNEISEKSEIFDDQFSVERPDGSNFTLKIRSTKLEDSAMYFCASRKGQAVETQYFGPGTRLLVL.

V is TRBV28 and J is TRBJ1-4, with D perhaps matching TRBD1 (5 bases). Germline V gene sequence: CDR1 MDHEN, CDR2 SYDVKM. The CDR3 covers 14 residues. V shed 7 bases and J shed 2 bases, with 11 bases lying between them. CDR3 DNA sequence: TGTGCCAGCACCCGCAGGGACACTAATGAAAAACTGTTTTTT. It codes for CASTRRDTNEKLFF. Full variable domain (outside the CDR3, taken from reference TRBV28 and TRBJ1-4): DVKVTQSSRYLVKRTGEKVFLECVQDMDHENMFWYRQDPGLGLRLIYFSYDVKMKEKGDIPEGYSVSREKKERFSLILESASTNQTSMYLCASTRRDTNEKLFFGSGTQLSVL.

The gene calls are TRBV9 and TRBJ2-2, with no clear D. Trimming removed 4 bases at V and 1 base at J, with 2 bases between. The CDR3 is 12 residues long. Germline loops: CDR1 SGDLS, CDR2 YYNGEE. CDR3 sequence (DNA): TGTGCCAGCAGCTTGAACACCGGGGAGCTGTTTTTT. The encoded protein is CASSLNTGELFF.

This chain links TRBV7-3 with TRBJ2-1, with 9 bases identical to TRBD1. Germline-derived CDR1 and CDR2 are SGHTA and FQGTGA. The CDR3 extends over 14 amino acids. V lost 5 bases and J lost 5; bases outside the gene matches: 4. This CDR3 reads CASSNRQGDNEQFF. The CDR3 bases are TGTGCCAGCAGCAACAGACAGGGGGACAATGAGCAGTTCTTC.